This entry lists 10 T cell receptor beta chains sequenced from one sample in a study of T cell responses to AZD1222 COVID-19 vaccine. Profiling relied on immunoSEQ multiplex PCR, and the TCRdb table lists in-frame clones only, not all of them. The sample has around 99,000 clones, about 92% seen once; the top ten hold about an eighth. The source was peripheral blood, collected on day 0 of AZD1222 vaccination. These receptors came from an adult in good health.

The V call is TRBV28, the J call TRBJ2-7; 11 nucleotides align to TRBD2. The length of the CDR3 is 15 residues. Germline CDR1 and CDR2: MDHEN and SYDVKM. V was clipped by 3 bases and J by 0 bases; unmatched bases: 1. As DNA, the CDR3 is TGTGCCAGCAGTTTTGGACTAGCGGGCTCCTACGAGCAGTACTTC. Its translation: CASSFGLAGSYEQYF. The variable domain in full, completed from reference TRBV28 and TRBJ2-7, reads DVKVTQSSRYLVKRTGEKVFLECVQDMDHENMFWYRQDPGLGLRLIYFSYDVKMKEKGDIPEGYSVSREKKERFSLILESASTNQTSMYLCASSFGLAGSYEQYFGPGTRLTVT.

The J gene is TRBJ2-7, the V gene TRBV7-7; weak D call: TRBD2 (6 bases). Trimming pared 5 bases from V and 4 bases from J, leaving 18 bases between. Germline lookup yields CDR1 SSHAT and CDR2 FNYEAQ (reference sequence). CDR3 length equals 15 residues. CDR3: CASSPGTGEMYEQYF. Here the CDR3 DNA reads TGTGCCAGCAGCCCCGGGACGGGAGAGATGTACGAGCAGTACTTC.

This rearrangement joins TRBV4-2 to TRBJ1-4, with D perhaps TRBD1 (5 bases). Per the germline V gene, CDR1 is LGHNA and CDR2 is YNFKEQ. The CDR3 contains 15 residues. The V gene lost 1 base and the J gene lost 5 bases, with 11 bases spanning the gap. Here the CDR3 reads CASSQAAGRNEKLFF. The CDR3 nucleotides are TGTGCCAGCAGCCAAGCGGCAGGGCGAAATGAAAAACTGTTTTTT.

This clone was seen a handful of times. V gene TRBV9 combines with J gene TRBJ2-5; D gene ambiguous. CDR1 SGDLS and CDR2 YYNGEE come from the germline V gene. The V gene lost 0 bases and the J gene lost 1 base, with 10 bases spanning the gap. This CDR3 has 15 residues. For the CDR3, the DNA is TGTGCCAGCAGCGTAGGAGAGGTCTTCCAAGAGACCCAGTACTTC. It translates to CASSVGEVFQETQYF.

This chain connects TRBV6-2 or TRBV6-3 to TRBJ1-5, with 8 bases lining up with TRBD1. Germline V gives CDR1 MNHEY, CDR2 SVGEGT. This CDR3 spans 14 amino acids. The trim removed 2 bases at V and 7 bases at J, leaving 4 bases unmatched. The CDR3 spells CASSYRAGGQPQHF. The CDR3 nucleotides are TGTGCCAGCAGTTACAGGGCAGGGGGCCAGCCCCAGCATTTT.

CDR3 sequence: CASSLPASTDTQYF. In nucleotides, the CDR3 is TGTGCCAGCAGTTTACCAGCAAGCACAGATACGCAGTATTTT. The chain is built from TRBV28 and TRBJ2-3; D not resolved. CDR1 MDHEN and CDR2 SYDVKM come from the germline V gene. The CDR3 is 14 residues long. V gave up 2 bases and J gave up 0 bases, with 6 bases separating them.

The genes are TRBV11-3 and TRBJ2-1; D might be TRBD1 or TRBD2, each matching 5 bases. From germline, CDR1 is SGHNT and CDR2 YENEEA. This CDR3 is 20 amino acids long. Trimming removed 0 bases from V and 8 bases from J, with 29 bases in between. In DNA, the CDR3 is TGTGCCAGCAGCTTAGAAGGGAGCTTGGGGCGGGTTGGGGCTTTCGATGAGCAGTTCTTC. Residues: CASSLEGSLGRVGAFDEQFF.

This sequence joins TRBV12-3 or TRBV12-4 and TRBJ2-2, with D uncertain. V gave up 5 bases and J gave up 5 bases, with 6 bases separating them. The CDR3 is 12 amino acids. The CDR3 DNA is TGTGCCAGCAGTCAATCGACCGGGGAGCTGTTTTTT. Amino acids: CASSQSTGELFF.

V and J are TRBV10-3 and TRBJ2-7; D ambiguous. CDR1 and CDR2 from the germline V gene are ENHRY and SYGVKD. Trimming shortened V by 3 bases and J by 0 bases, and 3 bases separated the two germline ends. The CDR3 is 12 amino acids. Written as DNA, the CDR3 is TGTGCCATCAGTGACAACTCCTACGAGCAGTACTTC. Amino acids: CAISDNSYEQYF.

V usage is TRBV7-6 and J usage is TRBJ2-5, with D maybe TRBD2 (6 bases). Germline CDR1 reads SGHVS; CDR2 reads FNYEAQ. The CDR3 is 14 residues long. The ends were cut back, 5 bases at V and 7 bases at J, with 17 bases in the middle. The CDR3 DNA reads TGTGCCAGCAGCCTCCTTAGCGGCCCCGGGACCCAGTACTTC. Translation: CASSLLSGPGTQYF.